The 23 T cell receptor beta chains given below trace back to one sample, sequenced in a study of monozygotic twins with cystic fibrosis. The method was immunoSEQ multiplex PCR; TCRdb's version includes in-frame clones alone and lacks a portion of them. The sample records more than 15,000 clones, more than 80% being singletons. The specimen sequenced was blood. The receptors shown here come from a girl aged 2-15 years with cystic fibrosis.

The rearrangement links TRBV2 to TRBJ2-3; tentatively, D is TRBD1 or TRBD2 (5 bases each). Trimming took 3 bases from V and 4 from J, leaving 11 bases between them. Germline CDR1 is SNHLY and CDR2 is FYNNEI. The CDR3 is 14 amino acids. The CDR3 DNA reads TGTGCCAGCAGTGAGCAGGGAGAGTCAGATACGCAGTATTTT. It specifies CASSEQGESDTQYF.

V is TRBV19 and J is TRBJ1-2, with D unresolved. The CDR3 length is 13 residues. The V end lost 10 bases, the J end lost 2 bases, and 14 bases lay between the germline ends. CDR1 is LNHDA, CDR2 SQIVND, per germline (reference sequence). The CDR3 region has the DNA TGTGCCACCCGAGACCGGGTCAACTATGGCTACACCTTC. It specifies CATRDRVNYGYTF.

This clone was observed once. Mismatch with germline at one junction end may stem from a read error. The CDR3 sequence: CATSRGREAYEQYF. The CDR3 nucleotides read TGTGCCACCAGCAGAGGCCGGGAAGCCTACGAACAGTACTTC. V gene TRBV15 combines with J gene TRBJ2-7; perhaps TRBD2 as D (5 bases). The CDR3 sequence is 14 residues long. From germline, CDR1 is LNHNV and CDR2 YYDKDF (reference sequence).

This clone showed up just a few times. This chain connects TRBV5-1 to TRBJ1-1, with D possibly TRBD1 on 5 matching bases. This CDR3 region has 13 residues. Deletions cut 4 bases from V and 3 bases from J, with 10 bases between. The germline gives CDR1 SGHRS, CDR2 YFSETQ. The CDR3 DNA is TGCGCCAGCAGCCCCAGGGAGTACACTGAAGCTTTCTTT. Its translation: CASSPREYTEAFF.

In its sample, this clone was seen once. One end of the junction varies from germline; a read error may be responsible. The chain combines TRBV27 with TRBJ2-7, with D perhaps assigned TRBD1 or TRBD2 (5 bases each). The CDR3 has 13 amino acids. The germline V gene has CDR1 MNHEY and CDR2 SMNVEV (reference sequence). The CDR3 region is CASSYRTGTKYTF. DNA of the CDR3: TGTGCCAGCAGTTATCGTACGGGGACCAAATATACCTTC.

The chain has TRBV7-3 and TRBJ1-3, with a tentative D call TRBD1 (5 bases). The CDR3 runs to 16 residues. Trimming left V 4 bases short and J 2 bases short, with 15 bases between. Germline CDR1 and CDR2: SGHTA and FQGTGA. CDR3 DNA: TGTGCCAGCAGCTGGGACGGCAACCTCACTGGAAACACCATATATTTT. This encodes CASSWDGNLTGNTIYF. Combining the CDR3 with reference TRBV7-3 and TRBJ1-3 gives the whole variable domain GAGVSQTPSNKVTEKGKYVELRCDPISGHTALYWYRQSLGQGPEFLIYFQGTGAADDSGLPNDRFFAVRPEGSVSTLKIQRTERGDSAVYLCASSWDGNLTGNTIYFGEGSWLTVV.

V usage is TRBV7-2 and J usage is TRBJ1-6; the D is unclear. The CDR3 covers 17 residues. Germline assignment: CDR1 SGHTA and CDR2 FQGNSA. Trimming removed 6 bases from V and 4 bases from J, with 19 bases in between. This CDR3 reads CASRLPGSSRYNSPLHF. CDR3 in DNA: TGTGCCAGCAGGCTTCCGGGAAGCTCCCGTTATAATTCACCCCTCCACTTT.

The chain combines TRBV19 with TRBJ1-1; D remains unclear. CDR1 and CDR2 from the germline V gene are LNHDA and SQIVND (reference sequence). V lost 5 bases and J lost 1, with 8 bases in between. The CDR3 is 13 amino acids. The CDR3 DNA follows: TGTGCCAGTAGTGGTTCCAGGAACACTGAAGCTTTCTTT. This translates into CASSGSRNTEAFF.

The rearrangement links TRBV12-5 to TRBJ1-3; a possible D gene is TRBD1 (5 bases). Deletions cut 6 bases from V and 0 bases from J, with 9 bases between. Germline V gives CDR1 LGHNT, CDR2 FRNRAP. This CDR3 is 14 amino acids long. The chain's CDR3 is CASGFGGSGNTIYF. The CDR3, as DNA: TGTGCTAGTGGCTTCGGGGGCTCTGGAAACACCATATATTTT.

The chain employs TRBV30 and TRBJ1-2, with D unresolved. Germline V lookup: CDR1 GTSNPN, CDR2 SVGIG (reference sequence). Trimming took off 0 bases at V and 1 base at J, with 3 bases between the two ends. The CDR3 is made up of 12 amino acids. CDR3: CAWSVHNYGYTF. For the CDR3, the DNA is TGTGCCTGGAGTGTACATAACTATGGCTACACCTTC.

The chain couples TRBV5-6 to TRBJ1-1, with D possibly TRBD1 on 5 matching bases. Germline V gene sequence: CDR1 SGHDT, CDR2 YYEEEE. CDR3 length: 12 residues. Between the trimmed V and J ends, which lost 0 bases and 13 bases, there was a span of 13 bases. CDR3 nucleotide sequence: TGTGCCAGCAGCTTGGGAGTACAGGTGGATTTCTTT. Its translation is CASSLGVQVDFF.

The chain couples TRBV5-1 to TRBJ1-4; TRBD1 matches 8 bases. In germline, CDR1 is SGHRS, CDR2 YFSETQ. The CDR3 has 19 residues. V shed 3 bases, J shed 0 bases, and the junction held 13 bases outside the gene matches. CDR3 nucleotide sequence: TGCGCCAGCAGCTCCGGACAGGGCGGGGGTTCATCAACTAATGAAAAACTGTTTTTT. This encodes CASSSGQGGGSSTNEKLFF.

The rearrangement links TRBV7-7 to TRBJ1-4, with a tentative D call TRBD1 (6 bases). Germline values: CDR1 SSHAT, CDR2 FNYEAQ (reference sequence). The CDR3 runs to 19 residues. The V and J ends lost 1 base and 0 bases respectively, with 18 bases between them. The CDR3, as DNA: TGTGCCAGCAGCTTAGGTGCCCAGGGGCCCAGGGCAACTAATGAAAAACTGTTTTTT. It is translated as CASSLGAQGPRATNEKLFF.

This chain uses TRBV6-5 with TRBJ1-3, with a weak D call TRBD1 (5 bases). This CDR3 has 15 amino acids. The germline gives CDR1 MNHEY, CDR2 SVGAGI. V was clipped by 9 bases and J by 0 bases, with 15 bases between them. The CDR3 DNA reads TGTGCCAGATGGGTGGGGGACGTCTCTGGAAACACCATATATTTT. It codes for CARWVGDVSGNTIYF.

This clone was seen only once. The chain recombines TRBV2 with TRBJ2-5, with a possible D match to TRBD1 (5 bases). V was trimmed by 6 bases and J by 5 bases, leaving 13 bases between them. The CDR3 is 13 residues long. CDR1 is SNHLY and CDR2 is FYNNEI in the germline V gene. The CDR3 region is CASRQTGEETQYF. CDR3 coding DNA: TGTGCCAGCAGGCAAACAGGAGAGGAGACCCAGTACTTC.

This chain uses TRBV5-1 with TRBJ2-7; 14 bases match TRBD2. CDR1 SGHRS and CDR2 YFSETQ come from the germline V gene. V lost 4 bases, J lost 3 bases, and 6 bases stayed unmatched. The CDR3 is 16 residues long. In DNA, the CDR3 is TGCGCCAGCAGCCGGGTCGGGACTAGCGGGAGCTACGAGCAGTACTTC. It specifies CASSRVGTSGSYEQYF. The full variable domain, its missing parts supplied by reference TRBV5-1 and TRBJ2-7, is KAGVTQTPRYLIKTRGQQVTLSCSPISGHRSVSWYQQTPGQGLQFLFEYFSETQRNKGNFPGRFSGRQFSNSRSEMNVSTLELGDSALYLCASSRVGTSGSYEQYFGPGTRLTVT.

The V and J genes are TRBV15 and TRBJ1-2; D is uncertain. The CDR3 covers 12 residues. V gave up 3 bases and J gave up 8 bases, with 10 bases separating them. Germline lookup yields CDR1 LNHNV and CDR2 YYDKDF (reference sequence). The CDR3 sequence is CATSRGDGGYTF. For the CDR3, the DNA is TGTGCCACCAGCAGGGGAGATGGGGGCTACACCTTC.

The chain uses TRBV28 and TRBJ1-5; no reliable D call. The CDR3 spans 15 residues. V lost 3 bases and J lost 3, with 12 bases in between. The V gene's germline CDR1 is MDHEN and CDR2 SYDVKM. The CDR3 here is CASSFGGRNNQPQHF. CDR3 coding DNA: TGTGCCAGCAGTTTTGGCGGGAGGAACAATCAGCCCCAGCATTTT.

This chain links TRBV5-1 with TRBJ1-3; D is unclear. This CDR3 has 15 residues. The germline CDR1 and CDR2 sequences are SGHRS and YFSETQ. The germline V and J ends were trimmed by 4 bases and 0 bases, with 11 bases remaining between them. CDR3 DNA: TGCGCCAGCAGCGTGGACGGGTTCTCTGGAAACACCATATATTTT. Translated: CASSVDGFSGNTIYF.

The gene calls are TRBV19 and TRBJ2-7; perhaps D is TRBD1 or TRBD2 (5 bases each). Germline V CDR1 and CDR2: LNHDA, SQIVND (reference sequence). There are 15 residues in the CDR3. V gave up 3 bases and J gave up 2 bases, with 14 bases separating them. The CDR3 DNA follows: TGTGCCAGTAGTATCCAATCGGGGACCACCTACGAGCAGTACTTC. It specifies CASSIQSGTTYEQYF. Drawing the rest from reference TRBV19 and TRBJ2-7, the complete variable domain is DGGITQSPKYLFRKEGQNVTLSCEQNLNHDAMYWYRQDPGQGLRLIYYSQIVNDFQKGDIAEGYSVSREKKESFPLTVTSAQKNPTAFYLCASSIQSGTTYEQYFGPGTRLTVT.

The CDR3 here is CASSIGDSRHPLQETQYF. The CDR3 nucleotides read TGTGCCAGTAGTATAGGGGACTCCAGACACCCTCTCCAAGAGACCCAGTACTTC. This chain connects TRBV19 to TRBJ2-5; the D gene is possibly TRBD2 (6 bases). Germline V lookup: CDR1 LNHDA, CDR2 SQIVND (reference sequence). The CDR3 is made up of 18 amino acids. Trimming shortened V by 1 base and J by 1 base, and 19 bases separated the two germline ends.

This sequence joins TRBV7-8 and TRBJ2-1; 12 bases line up with TRBD2. V lost 4 bases, J lost 4 bases, and 8 bases stayed unmatched. The CDR3 contains 17 residues. Germline assignment: CDR1 SGHVS and CDR2 FQNEAQ. In DNA, the CDR3 is TGTGCCAGCAGCTCGTTCTCTAGCGGGGGGGCTTACAATGAGCAGTTCTTC. Protein sequence: CASSSFSSGGAYNEQFF.

This clone was counted once. The chain employs TRBV7-9 and TRBJ2-3; perhaps TRBD1 as D (6 bases). Deletions cut 4 bases from V and 1 base from J, with 12 bases between. Germline values: CDR1 SEHNR, CDR2 FQNEAQ (reference sequence). CDR3 length: 15 residues. In nucleotides, the CDR3 is TGTGCCAGCAGCTACCGGGACACTGGCACAGATACGCAGTATTTT. It specifies CASSYRDTGTDTQYF. The full variable domain, its missing parts supplied by reference TRBV7-9 and TRBJ2-3, is DTGVSQNPRHKITKRGQNVTFRCDPISEHNRLYWYRQTLGQGPEFLTYFQNEAQLEKSRLLSDRFSAERPKGSFSTLEIQRTEQGDSAMYLCASSYRDTGTDTQYFGPGTRLTVL.